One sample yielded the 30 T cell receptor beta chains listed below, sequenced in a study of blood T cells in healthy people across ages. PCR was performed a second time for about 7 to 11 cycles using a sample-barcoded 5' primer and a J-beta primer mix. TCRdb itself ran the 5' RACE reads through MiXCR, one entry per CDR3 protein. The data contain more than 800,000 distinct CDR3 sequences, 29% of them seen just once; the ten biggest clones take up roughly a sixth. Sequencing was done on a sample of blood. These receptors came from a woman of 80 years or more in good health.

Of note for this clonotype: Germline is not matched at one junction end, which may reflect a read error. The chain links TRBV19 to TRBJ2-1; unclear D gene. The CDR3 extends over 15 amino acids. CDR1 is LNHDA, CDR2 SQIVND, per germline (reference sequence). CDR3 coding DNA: TGTACCAGTCAGGCCTTGGCCAACGGATACAATGAGCAGTTCTTC. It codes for CTSQALANGYNEQFF.

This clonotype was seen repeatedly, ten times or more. The CDR3 is CSAGSDRGSTDTQYF. DNA of the CDR3: TGCAGTGCGGGCTCTGACAGGGGAAGCACAGATACGCAGTATTTT. V is TRBV20-1 and J is TRBJ2-3; TRBD1 aligns across 8 bases. Trimming took 6 bases from V and 0 from J; bases not matched to a gene: 8. Germline CDR1 and CDR2: DFQATT and SNEGSKA (reference sequence). The CDR3 runs 15 residues.

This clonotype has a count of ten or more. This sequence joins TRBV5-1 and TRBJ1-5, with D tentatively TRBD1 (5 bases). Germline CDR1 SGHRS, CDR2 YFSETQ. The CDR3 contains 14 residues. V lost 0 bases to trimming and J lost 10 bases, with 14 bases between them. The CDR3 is CASSLGMDKAPQHF. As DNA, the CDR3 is TGCGCCAGCAGCTTGGGTATGGACAAGGCACCCCAGCATTTT.

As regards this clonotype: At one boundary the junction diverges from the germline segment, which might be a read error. The CDR3: CTSSLVDGNNEQFF. In nucleotides, the CDR3 is TGCACCAGCAGCTTGGTAGACGGAAACAATGAGCAGTTCTTC. The chain uses TRBV5-1 and TRBJ2-1; D remains ambiguous. There are 14 residues in the CDR3. Looked up from germline, CDR1 is SGHRS and CDR2 is YFSETQ. The whole variable domain, remainder taken from reference TRBV5-1 and TRBJ2-1, is KAGVTQTPRYLIKTRGQQVTLSCSPISGHRSVSWYQQTPGQGLQFLFEYFSETQRNKGNFPGRFSGRQFSNSRSEMNVSTLELGDSALYLCTSSLVDGNNEQFFGPGTRLTVL.

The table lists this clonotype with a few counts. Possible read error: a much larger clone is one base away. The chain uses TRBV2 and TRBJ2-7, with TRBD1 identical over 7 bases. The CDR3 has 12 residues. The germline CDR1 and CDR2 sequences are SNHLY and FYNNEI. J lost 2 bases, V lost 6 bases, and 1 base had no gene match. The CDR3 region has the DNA TGTGCCAGCAGAGGACAGGCCTACGAGCAGTACTTC. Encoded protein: CASRGQAYEQYF.

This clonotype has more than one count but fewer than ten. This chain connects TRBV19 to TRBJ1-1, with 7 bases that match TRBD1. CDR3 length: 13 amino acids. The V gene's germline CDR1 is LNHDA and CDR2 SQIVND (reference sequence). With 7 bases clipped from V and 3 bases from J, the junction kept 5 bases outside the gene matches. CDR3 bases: TGTGCCAGTACCCCGACAGGGCACACTGAAGCTTTCTTT. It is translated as CASTPTGHTEAFF.

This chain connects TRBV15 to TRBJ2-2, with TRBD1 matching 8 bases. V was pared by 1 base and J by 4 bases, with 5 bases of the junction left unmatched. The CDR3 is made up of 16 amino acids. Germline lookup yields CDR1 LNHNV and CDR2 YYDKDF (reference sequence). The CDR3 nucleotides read TGTGCCACCAGCAGAGGACAGGGGACGGGCACCGGGGAGCTGTTTTTT. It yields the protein CATSRGQGTGTGELFF.

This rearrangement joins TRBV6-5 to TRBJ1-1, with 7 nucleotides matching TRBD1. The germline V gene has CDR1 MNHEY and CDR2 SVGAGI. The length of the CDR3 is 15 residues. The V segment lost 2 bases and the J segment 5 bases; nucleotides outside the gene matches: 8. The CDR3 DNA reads TGTGCCAGCAGTTACAGAGAGACAGGGAGGACTGAAGCTTTCTTT. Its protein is CASSYRETGRTEAFF.

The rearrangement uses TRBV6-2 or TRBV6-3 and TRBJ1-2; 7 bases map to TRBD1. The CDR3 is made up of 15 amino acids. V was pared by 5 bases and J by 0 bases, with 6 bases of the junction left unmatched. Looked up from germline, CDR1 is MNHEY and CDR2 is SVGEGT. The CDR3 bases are TGTGCCAGCAGTGCCCGGGACAGACCTAACTATGGCTACACCTTC. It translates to CASSARDRPNYGYTF.

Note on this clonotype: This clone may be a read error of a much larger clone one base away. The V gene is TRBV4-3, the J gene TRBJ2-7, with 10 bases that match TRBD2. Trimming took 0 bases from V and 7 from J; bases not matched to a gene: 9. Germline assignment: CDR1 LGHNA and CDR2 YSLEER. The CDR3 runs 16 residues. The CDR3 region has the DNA TGCGCCAGCAGCCAAGAGTTTAGCGGGGGGTATGGTGAGCAGTACTTC. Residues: CASSQEFSGGYGEQYF.

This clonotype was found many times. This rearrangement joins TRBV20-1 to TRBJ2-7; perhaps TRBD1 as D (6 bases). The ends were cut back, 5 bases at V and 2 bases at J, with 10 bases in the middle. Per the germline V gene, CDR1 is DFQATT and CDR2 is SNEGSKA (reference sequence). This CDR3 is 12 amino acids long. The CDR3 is CSAPGQTYEQYF. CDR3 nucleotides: TGCAGTGCTCCGGGACAAACCTACGAGCAGTACTTC.

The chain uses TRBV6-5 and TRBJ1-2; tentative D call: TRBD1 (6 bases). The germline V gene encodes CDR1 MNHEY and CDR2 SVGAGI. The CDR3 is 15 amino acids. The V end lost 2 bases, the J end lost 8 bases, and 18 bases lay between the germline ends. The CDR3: CASSYRSGGGKGYTF. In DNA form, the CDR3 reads TGTGCCAGCAGTTACAGGTCGGGAGGGGGAAAAGGCTACACCTTC.

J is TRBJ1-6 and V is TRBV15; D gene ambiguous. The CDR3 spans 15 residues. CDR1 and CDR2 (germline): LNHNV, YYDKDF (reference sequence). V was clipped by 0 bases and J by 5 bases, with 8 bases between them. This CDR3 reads CATSRDRSNNSPLHF. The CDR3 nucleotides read TGTGCCACCAGCAGAGATCGGTCAAATAATTCACCCCTCCACTTT.

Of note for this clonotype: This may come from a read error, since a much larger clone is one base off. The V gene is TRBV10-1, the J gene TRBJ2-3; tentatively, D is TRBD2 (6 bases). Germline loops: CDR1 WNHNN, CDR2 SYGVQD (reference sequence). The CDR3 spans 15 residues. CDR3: CASSESISGTGTQYF. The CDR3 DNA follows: TGCGCCAGCAGTGAGTCGATTAGCGGCACAGGTACGCAGTATTTT.

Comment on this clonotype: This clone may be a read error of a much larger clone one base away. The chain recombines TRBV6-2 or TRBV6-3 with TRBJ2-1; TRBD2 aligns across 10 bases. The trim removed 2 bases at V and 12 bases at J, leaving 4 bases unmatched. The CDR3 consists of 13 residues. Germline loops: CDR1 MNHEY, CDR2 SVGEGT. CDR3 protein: CASSYGVAGGQFF. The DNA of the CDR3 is TGTGCCAGCAGTTACGGGGTAGCGGGGGGGCAGTTCTTC.

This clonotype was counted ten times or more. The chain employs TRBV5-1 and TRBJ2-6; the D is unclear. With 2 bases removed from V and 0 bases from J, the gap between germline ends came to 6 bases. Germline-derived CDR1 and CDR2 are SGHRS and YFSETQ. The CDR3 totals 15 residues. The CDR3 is CASSFDHSGANVLTF. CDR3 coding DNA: TGCGCCAGCAGCTTCGACCACTCTGGGGCCAACGTCCTGACTTTC.

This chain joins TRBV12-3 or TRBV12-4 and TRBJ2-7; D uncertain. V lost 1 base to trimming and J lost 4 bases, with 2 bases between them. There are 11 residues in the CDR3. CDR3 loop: CASSLGYEQYV. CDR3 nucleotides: TGTGCCAGCAGTTTAGGATACGAGCAGTACGTC.

CDR3 in amino acids: CASSPQGRLAKNIQYF. CDR3 DNA: TGTGCCAGCAGCCCTCAGGGGCGACTAGCCAAAAACATTCAGTACTTC. V and J are TRBV11-2 and TRBJ2-4, with a tentative D call TRBD1 (6 bases). This CDR3 has 16 amino acids. CDR1 is SGHAT and CDR2 is FQNNGV in the germline V gene. Trimming cost V 5 bases and J 0 bases, with 14 bases left between them. Supplemented by reference TRBV11-2 and TRBJ2-4, the full variable domain reads EAGVAQSPRYKIIEKRQSVAFWCNPISGHATLYWYQQILGQGPKLLIQFQNNGVVDDSQLPKDRFSAERLKGVDSTLKIQPAKLEDSAVYLCASSPQGRLAKNIQYFGAGTRLSVL.

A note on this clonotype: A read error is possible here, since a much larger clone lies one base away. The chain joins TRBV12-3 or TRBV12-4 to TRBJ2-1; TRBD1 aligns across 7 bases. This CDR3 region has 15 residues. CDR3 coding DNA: TGTGCCGGCAGGAGACAGGGAATCGGGTACAATGAGCAGTTCTTC. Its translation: CAGRRQGIGYNEQFF.

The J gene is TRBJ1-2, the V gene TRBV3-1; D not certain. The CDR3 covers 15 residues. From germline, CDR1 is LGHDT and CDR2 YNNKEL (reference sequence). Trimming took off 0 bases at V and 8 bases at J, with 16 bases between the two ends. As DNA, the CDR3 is TGTGCCAGCAGCCAAGATTCAGGTCTATCAAAAGGCTACACCTTC. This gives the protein CASSQDSGLSKGYTF.

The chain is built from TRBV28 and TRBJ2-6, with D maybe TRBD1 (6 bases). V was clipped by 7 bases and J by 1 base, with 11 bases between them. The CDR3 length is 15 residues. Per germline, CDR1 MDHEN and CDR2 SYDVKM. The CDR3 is CASTLQGSGANVLTF. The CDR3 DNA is TGTGCCAGCACCCTACAGGGTTCTGGGGCCAACGTCCTGACTTTC. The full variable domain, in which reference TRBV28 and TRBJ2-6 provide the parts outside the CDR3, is DVKVTQSSRYLVKRTGEKVFLECVQDMDHENMFWYRQDPGLGLRLIYFSYDVKMKEKGDIPEGYSVSREKKERFSLILESASTNQTSMYLCASTLQGSGANVLTFGAGSRLTVL.

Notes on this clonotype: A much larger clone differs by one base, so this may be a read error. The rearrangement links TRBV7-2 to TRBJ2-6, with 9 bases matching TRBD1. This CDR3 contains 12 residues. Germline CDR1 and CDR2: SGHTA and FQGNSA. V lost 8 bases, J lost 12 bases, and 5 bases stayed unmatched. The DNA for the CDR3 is TGTACCAGCGCCACAGGGGGCTCCGTCCTGACTTTC. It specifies CTSATGGSVLTF.

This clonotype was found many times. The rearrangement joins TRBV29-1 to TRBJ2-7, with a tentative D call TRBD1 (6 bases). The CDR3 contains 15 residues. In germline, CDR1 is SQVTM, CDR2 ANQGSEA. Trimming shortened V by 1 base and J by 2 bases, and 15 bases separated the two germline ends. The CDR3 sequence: CSVEVRGISTYEQYF. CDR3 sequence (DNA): TGCAGCGTTGAAGTAAGGGGGATTTCCACCTACGAGCAGTACTTC.

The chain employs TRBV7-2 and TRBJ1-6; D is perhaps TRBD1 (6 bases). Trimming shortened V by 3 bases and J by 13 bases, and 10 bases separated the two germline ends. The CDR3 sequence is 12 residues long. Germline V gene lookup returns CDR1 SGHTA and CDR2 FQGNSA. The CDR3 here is CASSFGGPPLHF. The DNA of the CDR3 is TGTGCCAGCAGCTTTGGGGGGCCGCCCCTCCACTTT.

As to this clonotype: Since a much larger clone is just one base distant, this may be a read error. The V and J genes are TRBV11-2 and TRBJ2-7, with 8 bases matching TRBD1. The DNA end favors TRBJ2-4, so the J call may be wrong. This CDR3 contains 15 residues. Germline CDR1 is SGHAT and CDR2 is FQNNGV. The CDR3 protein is CVSSFGQGGQNIQYF. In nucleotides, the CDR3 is TGTGTCAGCAGCTTCGGACAGGGAGGTCAAAACATTCAGTACTTC.

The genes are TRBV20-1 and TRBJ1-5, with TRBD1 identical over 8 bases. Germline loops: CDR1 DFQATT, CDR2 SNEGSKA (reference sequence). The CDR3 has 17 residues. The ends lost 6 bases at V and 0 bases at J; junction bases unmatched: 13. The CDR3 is CSAQDRARGYSNQPQHF. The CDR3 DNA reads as TGCAGTGCCCAGGACAGGGCTCGGGGTTATAGCAATCAGCCCCAGCATTTT.

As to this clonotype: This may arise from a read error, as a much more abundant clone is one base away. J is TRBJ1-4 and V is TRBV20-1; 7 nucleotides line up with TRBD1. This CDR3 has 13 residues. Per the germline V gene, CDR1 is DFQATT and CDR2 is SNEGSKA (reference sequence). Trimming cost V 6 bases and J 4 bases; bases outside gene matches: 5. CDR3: CSAGDSHNEKLFF. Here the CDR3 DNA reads TGCAGTGCGGGGGACAGCCATAATGAAAAACTGTTTTTT.

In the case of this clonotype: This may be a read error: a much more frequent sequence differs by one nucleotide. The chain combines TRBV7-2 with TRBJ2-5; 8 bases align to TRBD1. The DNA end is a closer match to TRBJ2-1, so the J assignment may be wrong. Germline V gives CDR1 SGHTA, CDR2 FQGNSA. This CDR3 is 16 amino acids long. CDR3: CASSLDGQGRRETQFF. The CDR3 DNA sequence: TGTGCCAGCAGCTTAGACGGACAGGGTCGGCGAGAGACCCAGTTCTTC.

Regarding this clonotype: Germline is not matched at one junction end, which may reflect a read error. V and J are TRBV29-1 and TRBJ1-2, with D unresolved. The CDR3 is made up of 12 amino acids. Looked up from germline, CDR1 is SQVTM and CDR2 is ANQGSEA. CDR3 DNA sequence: TGCAGCGTTCGGGAGGCGGGCTATGGCCACACCTTC. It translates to CSVREAGYGHTF.

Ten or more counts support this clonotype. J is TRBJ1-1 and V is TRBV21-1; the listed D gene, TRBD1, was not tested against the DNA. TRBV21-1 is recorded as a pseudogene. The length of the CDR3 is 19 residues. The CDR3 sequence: CASSNPITTGRVDSTEAFF. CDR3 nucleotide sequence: TGTGCCAGCAGCAACCCTATAACCACAGGGCGGGTTGATAGCACTGAAGCTTTCTTT.